This paragraph reports one TCR beta chain. Its antigen remains unidentified. The germline gives CDR1 MNHEY, CDR2 SMNVEV (reference sequence). This CDR3 is 15 amino acids long. Trimming left V 5 bases short and J 2 bases short, with 16 bases between. The data originate from a study of Tregs in tolerant kidney transplant recipients. Study results and caveats: This study did not directly address biological reproducibility.

Data came from immunoSEQ multiplex PCR; TCRdb stores just in-frame clones and leaves some out. The sample records approximately 43,000 clones, 91% being singletons. The gene calls are TRBV27 and TRBJ2-7; D is tentatively TRBD1 or TRBD2 (5 bases each). The sample was Tregs from blood. The clonotype comes from a human donor in good health. The CDR3: CASSGGHGLAYEQYF. CDR3 sequence (DNA): TGTGCCAGCAGTGGAGGACACGGGCTCGCCTACGAGCAGTACTTC.